This T cell receptor beta chain was captured by sequencing in a study of blood T cells in healthy people across ages. Trimming stripped 3 bases from V and 1 base from J, with 19 bases between. CDR3 length equals 17 residues. Looked up from germline, CDR1 is SGHDT and CDR2 is YYEEEE. PCR was performed a second time for 7 to 11 cycles using a sample-barcoded 5' primer and a J-beta primer mix. TCRdb reanalysed the 5' RACE reads using MiXCR and keeps one entry per CDR3 protein. The table records 700,000 or so distinct CDR3 sequences, around 38% of them present only once. The source is a man of 80 years or more in good health. The chain employs TRBV5-6 and TRBJ2-5; D may match TRBD1 or TRBD2 (5 bases each). Sequences were obtained from blood. CDR3 sequence: CASSSALGTSAQETQYF. The CDR3 nucleotides read TGTGCCAGCAGCTCCGCACTGGGGACGAGTGCCCAAGAGACCCAGTACTTC.